Below are 3 T cell receptor beta chains sequenced from a single sample in a study of T cell repertoires in cytomegalovirus infection. No antigen has been assigned to these receptors. One entry per CDR3 protein results from TCRdb running MiXCR on the reads. This table holds some 700,000 distinct CDR3 sequences, around a third found once. This specimen was cultured PBMCs, taken from culture after CMV antigen stimulation. These TCRs come from a human donor in good health (CMV status not recorded). Some clones in this sample may be carry-over from other donors' samples.

V usage is TRBV10-3 and J usage is TRBJ1-1; no reliable D call. Between the trimmed V and J ends, which lost 0 bases and 1 base, there was a span of 0 bases. Germline V CDR1 and CDR2: ENHRY, SYGVKD. The length of the CDR3 is 12 residues. The CDR3 spells CAISESNTEAFF. CDR3 DNA: TGTGCCATCAGTGAGTCGAACACTGAAGCTTTCTTT.

The rearrangement links TRBV12-3 or TRBV12-4 to TRBJ2-2; D not certain. V lost 3 bases and J lost 3, with 8 bases in between. The CDR3 loop spans 14 amino acids. The CDR3 spells CASSFGRDTGELFF. CDR3 DNA sequence: TGTGCCAGCAGTTTTGGTCGGGACACCGGGGAGCTGTTTTTT.

V is TRBV27 and J is TRBJ2-3; 7 bases are a match to TRBD1. The CDR3 totals 14 residues. Trimming took 7 bases from V and 4 from J; bases not matched to a gene: 8. Germline CDR1 MNHEY, CDR2 SMNVEV (reference sequence). The CDR3 DNA follows: TGTGCCAGCACCCGAGGGGGCAACGCAGATACGCAGTATTTT. Protein: CASTRGGNADTQYF.